This T cell receptor (beta chain) was observed in a study of T-cell memory formation after mild COVID-19. The overall study: Largely donor-specific TCR clusters were found. Regarding the study as a whole: That cross-reactive memory joined was suggested by some responding clones appearing in pre-infection memory.

As regards this clonotype: Its target is unknown.

Germline V gene lookup returns CDR1 MNHEY and CDR2 SMNVEV (reference sequence). Trimming took 6 bases from V and 1 from J; bases not matched to a gene: 11. This CDR3 is built from 16 residues. With constant-segment primers, 5'RACE yielded cDNA libraries of TCR alpha and TCR beta that carried sample barcodes and UMIs. One entry per CDR3 protein results from TCRdb running MiXCR on the 5' RACE reads. The sample contains tens of thousands of distinct CDR3 sequences, nearly 25% of which appear only once. The chain couples TRBV27 to TRBJ1-1, with 7 bases lining up with TRBD1. Specimen: PBMCs or a T cell subset sorted from them (not recorded which). This clonotype was sampled from a man younger than 35 who had mild COVID-19 (a few samples of this study predate the infection). Cell type and time point are not known. This chain's CDR3 is CASSPARRDRNTEAFF. The CDR3 bases are TGTGCCAGCAGCCCCGCCCGCCGGGACAGGAACACTGAAGCTTTCTTT.